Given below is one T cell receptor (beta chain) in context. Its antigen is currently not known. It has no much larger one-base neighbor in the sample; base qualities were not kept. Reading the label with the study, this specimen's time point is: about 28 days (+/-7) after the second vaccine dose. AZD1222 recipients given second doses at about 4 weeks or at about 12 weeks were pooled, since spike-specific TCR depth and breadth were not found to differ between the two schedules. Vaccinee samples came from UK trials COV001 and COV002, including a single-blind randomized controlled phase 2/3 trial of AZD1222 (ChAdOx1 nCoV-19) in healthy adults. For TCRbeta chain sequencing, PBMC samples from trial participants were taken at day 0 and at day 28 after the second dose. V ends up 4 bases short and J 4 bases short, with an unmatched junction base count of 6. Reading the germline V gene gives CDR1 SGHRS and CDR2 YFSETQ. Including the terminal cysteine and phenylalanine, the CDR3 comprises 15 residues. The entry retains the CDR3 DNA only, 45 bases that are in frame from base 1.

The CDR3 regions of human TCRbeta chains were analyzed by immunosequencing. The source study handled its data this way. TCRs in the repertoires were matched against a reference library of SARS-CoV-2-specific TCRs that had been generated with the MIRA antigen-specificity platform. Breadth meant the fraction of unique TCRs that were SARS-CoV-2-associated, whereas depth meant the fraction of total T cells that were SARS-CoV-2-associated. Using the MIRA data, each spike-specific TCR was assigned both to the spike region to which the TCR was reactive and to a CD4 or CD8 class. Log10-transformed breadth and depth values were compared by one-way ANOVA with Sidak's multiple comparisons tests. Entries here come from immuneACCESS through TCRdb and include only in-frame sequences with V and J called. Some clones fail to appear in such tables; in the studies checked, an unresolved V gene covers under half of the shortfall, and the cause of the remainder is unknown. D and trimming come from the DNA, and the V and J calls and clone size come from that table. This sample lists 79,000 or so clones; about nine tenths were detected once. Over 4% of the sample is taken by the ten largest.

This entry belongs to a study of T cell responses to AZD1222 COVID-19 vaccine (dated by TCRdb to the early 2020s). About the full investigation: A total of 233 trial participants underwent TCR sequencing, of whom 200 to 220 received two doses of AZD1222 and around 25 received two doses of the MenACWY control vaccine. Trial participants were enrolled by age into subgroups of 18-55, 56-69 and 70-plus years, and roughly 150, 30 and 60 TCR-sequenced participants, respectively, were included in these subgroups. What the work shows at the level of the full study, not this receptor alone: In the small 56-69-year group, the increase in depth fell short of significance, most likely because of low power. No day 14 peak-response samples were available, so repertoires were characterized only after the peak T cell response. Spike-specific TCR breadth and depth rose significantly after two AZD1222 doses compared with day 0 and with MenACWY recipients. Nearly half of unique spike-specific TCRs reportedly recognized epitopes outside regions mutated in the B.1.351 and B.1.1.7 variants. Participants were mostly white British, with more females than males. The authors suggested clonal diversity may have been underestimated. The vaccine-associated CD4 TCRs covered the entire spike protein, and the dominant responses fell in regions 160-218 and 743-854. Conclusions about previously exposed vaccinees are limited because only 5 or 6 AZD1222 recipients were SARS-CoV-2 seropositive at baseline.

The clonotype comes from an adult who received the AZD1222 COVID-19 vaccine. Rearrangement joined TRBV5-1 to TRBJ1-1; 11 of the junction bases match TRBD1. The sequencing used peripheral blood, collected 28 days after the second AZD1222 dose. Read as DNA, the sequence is TGCGCCAGCAGCCCGAGGGGGACAGGGGGCACTGAAGCTTTCTTT. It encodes CASSPRGTGGTEAFF.